Given below is one T cell receptor (beta chain) in context. Its target antigen remains unknown. The record has no base qualities; no much larger clone is one base away. The immunoSEQ Assay, a bias-controlled multiplex PCR, was used to amplify TCRbeta CDR3 regions from genomic DNA. The study's processing was this. Nucleated cell counts per sample were estimated from amplification of reference gene primers within the assay. To quantify the absolute abundance of each unique TCRbeta CDR3 rearrangement, sequence reads were collapsed and filtered. For each sample, productive Simpson clonality was calculated as the square root of Simpson's diversity index over productive rearrangements. The table was pulled from immuneACCESS by TCRdb, which kept in-frame rearrangements only. Such tables lose some clones; where checked, under half of the loss comes from unresolved V genes, and the rest has no known cause. V, J and clone size are those of that table, while D and trimming were read from the DNA. The sample table lists 45,000 to 60,000 clones, under 85% of them with a count of one. The ten largest clones take up about 2% of the sample.

This sample stems from a study of blood T cell repertoires in COVID-19 (dated by TCRdb to between 2020 and 2021). Background on the whole study: Samples covering the acute and convalescent phases of COVID-19 were provided by collaborators in the United States, Italy and Spain. The material from the prospective study consisted of cDNA or gDNA derived from T cells, B-cell-depleted T cells, or PBMCs. Deeply sampled blood TCRbeta repertoires from subjects exposed to, actively infected with, or recovered from COVID-19 were included in the dataset. The repertoires were released in a freely available public database intended as a resource for research on the immune response to SARS-CoV-2. The samples were drawn from two sources: the first 160 participants of the ongoing ImmuneRACE study, and 1,000 to 1,500 subjects contributed by 6 global collaborators. The sample metadata nearly always contained a de-identified subject ID, COVID-19 status, age in years and sex. Where available, HLA class I and class II types were obtained from metadata supplied by the sample provider rather than from assay-based typing.

The research as a whole found: The quantity of clinical and demographic metadata differed by source and by participant and was supplied without curation.

The collaborating institutions used their own protocols to collect whole blood in K2EDTA tubes. For TCRbeta analysis, collaborators shipped samples as frozen whole blood, isolated PBMCs, or DNA extracted from either of those sample types. Taken from the germline V gene, the CDR1 and CDR2 loops are SGHTA and FQGNSA. Spanning cysteine to phenylalanine, the CDR3 consists of 16 amino acids. The only DNA kept is the CDR3, 48 bases in frame from the first base. The germline V and J ends show losses of 4 bases and 6 bases respectively, and no gene match explains 12 bases of the junction. Sequenced material: peripheral blood. The sequence was collected from an older woman with acute or convalescent COVID-19. The chain uses TRBV7-2 and TRBJ1-1, with 9 junctional bases fitting TRBD1. The DNA sequence is given as TGTGCCAGCAGCTGGACCGGGACAGGGATCGGCGCTGAAGCTTTCTTT. Its amino acids are CASSWTGTGIGAEAFF.